The clone carrying this TCR beta chain has only a few counts. This record belongs to a study of patients and donors after allogeneic stem cell transplantation. TCRdb itself ran the RT-PCR reads through MiXCR, one entry per CDR3 protein. The sample has roughly 41,000 distinct CDR3 sequences; roughly 30% are singletons. Input material: blood, either unsorted or a sorted T cell fraction (not recorded which). The clonotype originates from a human donor who was either an allogeneic HSCT recipient or a stem cell or donor lymphocyte infusion donor (not recorded which). It is not recorded whose cells these are; they may come from a transplant donor.

The CDR3: CSAPLELSGNTIYF. CDR3 DNA: TGCAGTGCCCCCTTGGAACTCTCTGGAAACACCATATATTTT. The chain couples TRBV20-1 to TRBJ1-3; D unresolved. CDR1 DFQATT and CDR2 SNEGSKA come from the germline V gene (reference sequence). The CDR3 has 14 amino acids. V dropped 6 bases and J dropped 0 bases, with 12 bases sitting between them.